The 5 T cell receptor beta chains below all came from one sample that was sequenced in a study of PD-1 blockade in classical Hodgkin lymphoma. Sequenced by immunoSEQ multiplex PCR; TCRdb stores in-frame clones only, minus some. Of tens of thousands of clones listed, about nine tenths are singletons. Each and every patient relapsed after autologous stem cell transplantation, and patients got differing brentuximab vedotin exposure. The sequenced sample was peripheral blood mononuclear cells (PBMCs), obtained at baseline. Receptor source: a human donor with classical Hodgkin lymphoma.

This clone was recorded once. The chain recombines TRBV7-9 with TRBJ1-1; D is perhaps TRBD1 (6 bases). Germline V gene lookup returns CDR1 SEHNR and CDR2 FQNEAQ (reference sequence). V gave up 4 bases and J gave up 2 bases, with 11 bases separating them. This CDR3 spans 14 amino acids. CDR3 DNA sequence: TGTGCCAGCAGCTCCGACAGGTTAAACACTGAAGCTTTCTTT. It yields the protein CASSSDRLNTEAFF.

The J gene is TRBJ1-4, the V gene TRBV28; D not certain. There are 13 residues in the CDR3. With 5 bases removed from V and 8 bases from J, the gap between germline ends came to 12 bases. Per the germline V gene, CDR1 is MDHEN and CDR2 is SYDVKM. The CDR3 nucleotides are TGTGCCAGCAGTCTCCCATTAGGGGAAAAACTGTTTTTT. It is translated as CASSLPLGEKLFF. Supplemented by reference TRBV28 and TRBJ1-4, the full variable domain reads DVKVTQSSRYLVKRTGEKVFLECVQDMDHENMFWYRQDPGLGLRLIYFSYDVKMKEKGDIPEGYSVSREKKERFSLILESASTNQTSMYLCASSLPLGEKLFFGSGTQLSVL.

J is TRBJ1-1 and V is TRBV27; 9 nucleotides agree with TRBD1. The V segment lost 2 bases and the J segment 5 bases; nucleotides outside the gene matches: 6. The CDR3 totals 15 residues. Germline V gene data show CDR1 as MNHEY and CDR2 as SMNVEV (reference sequence). CDR3 sequence reads: CASSLGRDRATEAFF. The CDR3 DNA reads as TGTGCCAGCAGTTTAGGCCGGGACAGGGCTACTGAAGCTTTCTTT.

The rearrangement uses TRBV28 and TRBJ2-7, with D tentatively TRBD1 or TRBD2 (5 bases each). This CDR3 contains 13 residues. The V gene's germline CDR1 is MDHEN and CDR2 SYDVKM. V was trimmed by 6 bases and J by 3 bases, leaving 12 bases between them. The CDR3 is CASRGWGRYEQYF. DNA for the CDR3: TGTGCCAGCAGGGGGTGGGGACGCTACGAGCAGTACTTC.

The chain has TRBV5-4 and TRBJ2-3; TRBD1 might be the D (6 bases). Germline V CDR1 and CDR2: SGHNT, YYREEE (reference sequence). There are 16 residues in the CDR3. The ends were cut back, 3 bases at V and 4 bases at J, with 18 bases in the middle. The CDR3 is CASSSRQDFSSDTQYF. The CDR3 DNA is TGTGCCAGCAGCTCCCGACAGGATTTTTCTTCAGATACGCAGTATTTT.